Listed here is a single TCR beta chain. This record comes from a study of technical replicates of blood from a few donors. Repertoires were generated with immunoSEQ multiplex PCR, while TCRdb's copy carries only in-frame clones and drops some. The data contain tens of thousands of clones, over 80% of them singletons. Germline V CDR1 and CDR2: LGHNA, YNFKEQ. Trimming took 0 bases from V and 0 from J, leaving 9 bases between them. The CDR3 is 16 amino acids. Material for sequencing was T cells isolated from PBMCs. The TCR sequence derives from a human donor in good health. This sequence joins TRBV4-2 and TRBJ2-1; no reliable D call. CDR3 sequence (DNA): TGTGCCAGCAGCCAAGATGTAGCTGGCTCCTACAATGAGCAGTTCTTC. Amino acids: CASSQDVAGSYNEQFF.